This record looks at one TCR beta chain sequence and its context. Its matching antigen is unknown. The sample belongs to a study of blood T cells in healthy people across ages. Study-level results: Diversity figures based on one million T cells were deemed too low. A strong correlation between TCR beta diversity and naive T cell percentage was seen.

Germline CDR1 is SGDLS and CDR2 is YYNGEE. V was clipped by 4 bases and J by 2 bases, with 13 bases between them. The CDR3 totals 14 residues. Alongside a J-beta primer mix, a sample-barcoded 5' primer served in a second PCR lasting about 7 to 12 cycles. With 12 random nucleotides, a template-switch adaptor tagged each individual cDNA molecule. MiXCR, run by TCRdb on the 5' RACE reads, gives a single entry per CDR3 protein. Altogether around 600,000 distinct CDR3 sequences are present, around 48% being singletons, with the ten largest covering under 30%. Sequencing input: blood. The sequence came from a man aged 80 or over in good health. V gene TRBV9 combines with J gene TRBJ2-7, with D perhaps being TRBD1 or TRBD2 (5 bases each). CDR3 nucleotide sequence: TGTGCCAGCAGCACCGGGGACCGGGCCTACGAGCAGTACTTC. Protein: CASSTGDRAYEQYF.